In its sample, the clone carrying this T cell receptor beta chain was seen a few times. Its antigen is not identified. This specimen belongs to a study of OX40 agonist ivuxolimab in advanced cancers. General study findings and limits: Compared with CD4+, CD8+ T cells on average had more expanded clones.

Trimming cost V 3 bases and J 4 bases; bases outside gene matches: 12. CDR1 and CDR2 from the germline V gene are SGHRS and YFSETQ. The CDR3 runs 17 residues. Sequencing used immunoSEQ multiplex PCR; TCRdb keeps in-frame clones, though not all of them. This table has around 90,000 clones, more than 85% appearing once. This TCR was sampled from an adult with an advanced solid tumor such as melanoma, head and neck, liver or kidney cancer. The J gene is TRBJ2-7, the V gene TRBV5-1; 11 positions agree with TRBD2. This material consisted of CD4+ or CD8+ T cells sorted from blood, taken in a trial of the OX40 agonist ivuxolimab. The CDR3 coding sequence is TGCGCCAGCAGCTCGTCCTTCTTAGCGGGAGGGAGGTACGAGCAGTACTTC. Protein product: CASSSSFLAGGRYEQYF. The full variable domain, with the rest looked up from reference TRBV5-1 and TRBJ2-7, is KAGVTQTPRYLIKTRGQQVTLSCSPISGHRSVSWYQQTPGQGLQFLFEYFSETQRNKGNFPGRFSGRQFSNSRSEMNVSTLELGDSALYLCASSSSFLAGGRYEQYFGPGTRLTVT.